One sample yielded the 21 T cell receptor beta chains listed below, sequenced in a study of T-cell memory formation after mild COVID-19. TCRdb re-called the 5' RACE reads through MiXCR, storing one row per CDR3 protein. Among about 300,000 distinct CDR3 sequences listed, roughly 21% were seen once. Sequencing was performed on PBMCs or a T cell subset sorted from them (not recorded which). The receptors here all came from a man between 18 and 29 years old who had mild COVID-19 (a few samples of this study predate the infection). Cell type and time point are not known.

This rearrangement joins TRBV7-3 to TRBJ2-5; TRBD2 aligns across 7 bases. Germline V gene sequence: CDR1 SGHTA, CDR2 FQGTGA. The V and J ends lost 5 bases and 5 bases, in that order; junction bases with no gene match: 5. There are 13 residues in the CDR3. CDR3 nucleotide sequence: TGTGCCAGCAGCCCCTTCGGGGGGGAGACCCAGTACTTC. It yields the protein CASSPFGGETQYF.

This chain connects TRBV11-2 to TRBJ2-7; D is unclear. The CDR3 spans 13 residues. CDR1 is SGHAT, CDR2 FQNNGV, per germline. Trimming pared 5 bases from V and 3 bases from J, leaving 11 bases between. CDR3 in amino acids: CASSHRGSYEQYF. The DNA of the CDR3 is TGTGCCAGCAGCCACAGAGGCAGCTACGAGCAGTACTTC.

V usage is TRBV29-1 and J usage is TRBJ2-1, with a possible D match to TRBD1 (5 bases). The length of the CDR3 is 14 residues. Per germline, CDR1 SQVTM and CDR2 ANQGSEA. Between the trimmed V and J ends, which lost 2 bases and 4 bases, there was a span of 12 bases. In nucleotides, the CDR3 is TGCAGCGTTGAATGGTCAGGGCATTACAATGAGCAGTTCTTC. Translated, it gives CSVEWSGHYNEQFF.

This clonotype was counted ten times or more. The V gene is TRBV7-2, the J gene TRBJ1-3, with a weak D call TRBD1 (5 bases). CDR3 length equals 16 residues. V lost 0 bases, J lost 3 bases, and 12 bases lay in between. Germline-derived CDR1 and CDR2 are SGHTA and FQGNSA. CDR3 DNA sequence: TGTGCCAGCAGCTTAGCGGTCGGGGCGGGTGGAAACACCATATATTTT. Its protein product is CASSLAVGAGGNTIYF.

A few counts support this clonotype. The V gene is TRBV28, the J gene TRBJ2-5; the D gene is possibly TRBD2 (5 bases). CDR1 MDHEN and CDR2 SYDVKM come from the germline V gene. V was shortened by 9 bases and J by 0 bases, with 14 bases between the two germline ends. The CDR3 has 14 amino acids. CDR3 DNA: TGTGCCAGGACCCGCCGGGGAGACCAAGAGACCCAGTACTTC. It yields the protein CARTRRGDQETQYF.

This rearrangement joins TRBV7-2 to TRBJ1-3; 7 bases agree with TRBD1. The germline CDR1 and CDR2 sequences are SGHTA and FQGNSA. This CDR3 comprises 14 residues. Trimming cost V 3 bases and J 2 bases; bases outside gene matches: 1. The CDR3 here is CASSFQGAGNTIYF. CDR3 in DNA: TGTGCCAGCAGCTTTCAGGGGGCTGGAAACACCATATATTTT.

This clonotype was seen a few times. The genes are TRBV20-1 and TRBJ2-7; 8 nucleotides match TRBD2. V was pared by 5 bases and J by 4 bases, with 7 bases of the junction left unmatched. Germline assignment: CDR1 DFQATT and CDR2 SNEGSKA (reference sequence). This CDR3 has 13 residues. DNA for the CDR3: TGCAGTGCTCCCCGGGGGGGAAGTTACGAGCAGTACTTC. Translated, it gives CSAPRGGSYEQYF.

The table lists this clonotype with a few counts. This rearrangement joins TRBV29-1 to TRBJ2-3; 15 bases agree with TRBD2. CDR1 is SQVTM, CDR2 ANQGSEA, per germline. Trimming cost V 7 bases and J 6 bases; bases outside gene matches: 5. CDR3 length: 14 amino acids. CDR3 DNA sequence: TGCAGCGCCGGACTAGCGGGGGGGCGGGATACGCAGTATTTT. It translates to CSAGLAGGRDTQYF.

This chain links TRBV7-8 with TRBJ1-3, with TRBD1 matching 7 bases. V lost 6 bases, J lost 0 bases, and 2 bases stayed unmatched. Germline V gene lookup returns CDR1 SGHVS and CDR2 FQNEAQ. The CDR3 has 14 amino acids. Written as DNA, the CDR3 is TGTGCCAGCAGGACAGGGCGCTCTGGAAACACCATATATTTT. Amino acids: CASRTGRSGNTIYF. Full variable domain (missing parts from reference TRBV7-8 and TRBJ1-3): GAGVSQSPRYKVAKRGQDVALRCDPISGHVSLFWYQQALGQGPEFLTYFQNEAQLDKSGLPSDRFFAERPEGSVSTLKIQRTQQEDSAVYLCASRTGRSGNTIYFGEGSWLTVV.

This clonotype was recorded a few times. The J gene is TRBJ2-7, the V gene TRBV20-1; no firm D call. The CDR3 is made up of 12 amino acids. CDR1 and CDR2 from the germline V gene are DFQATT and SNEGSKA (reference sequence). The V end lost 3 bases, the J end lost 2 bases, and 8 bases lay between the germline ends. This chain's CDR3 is CSASAATYEQYF. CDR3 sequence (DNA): TGCAGTGCTAGCGCGGCTACCTACGAGCAGTACTTC.

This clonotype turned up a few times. The CDR3: CASRGTSGGRDTQYF. In DNA form, the CDR3 reads TGTGCCAGCAGGGGGACTAGCGGGGGTCGAGATACGCAGTATTTT. This sequence joins TRBV6-5 and TRBJ2-3; 14 bases map to TRBD2. V was pared by 6 bases and J by 5 bases, with 4 bases of the junction left unmatched. The CDR3 length is 15 residues. Germline CDR1 reads MNHEY; CDR2 reads SVGAGI.

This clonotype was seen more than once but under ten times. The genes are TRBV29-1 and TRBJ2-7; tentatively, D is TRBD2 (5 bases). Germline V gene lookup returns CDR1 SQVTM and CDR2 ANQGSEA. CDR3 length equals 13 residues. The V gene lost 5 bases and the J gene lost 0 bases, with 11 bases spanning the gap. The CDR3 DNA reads TGCAGCGTTAGCCCGGGGAGCTCCTACGAGCAGTACTTC. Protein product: CSVSPGSSYEQYF.

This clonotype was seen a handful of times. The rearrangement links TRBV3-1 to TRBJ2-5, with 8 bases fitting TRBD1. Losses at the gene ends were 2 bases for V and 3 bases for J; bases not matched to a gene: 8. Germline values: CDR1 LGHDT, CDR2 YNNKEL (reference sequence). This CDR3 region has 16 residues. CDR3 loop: CASSQPKTGDEETQYF. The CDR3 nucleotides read TGTGCCAGCAGCCAACCGAAGACAGGGGATGAAGAGACCCAGTACTTC.

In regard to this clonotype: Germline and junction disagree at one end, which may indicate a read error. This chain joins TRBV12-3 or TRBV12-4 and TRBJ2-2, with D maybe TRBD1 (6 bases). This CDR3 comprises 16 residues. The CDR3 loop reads CASSSLRGQNTGELFF. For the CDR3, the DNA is TGTGCCAGCAGTTCGCTACGGGGACAAAACACCGGTGAGCTGTTTTTT.

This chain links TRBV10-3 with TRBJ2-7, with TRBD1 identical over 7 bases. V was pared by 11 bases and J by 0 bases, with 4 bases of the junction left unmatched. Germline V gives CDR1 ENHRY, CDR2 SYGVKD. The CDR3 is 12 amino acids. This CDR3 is CAAQGDSYEQYV. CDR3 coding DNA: TGTGCCGCGCAGGGGGACTCCTACGAGCAGTACGTC.

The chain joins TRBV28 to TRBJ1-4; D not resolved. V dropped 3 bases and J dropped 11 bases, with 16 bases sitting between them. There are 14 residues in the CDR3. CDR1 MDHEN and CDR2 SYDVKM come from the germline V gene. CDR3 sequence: CASSLSLVSWKLFF. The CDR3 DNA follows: TGTGCCAGCAGTTTGTCCCTAGTCTCGTGGAAACTGTTTTTT.

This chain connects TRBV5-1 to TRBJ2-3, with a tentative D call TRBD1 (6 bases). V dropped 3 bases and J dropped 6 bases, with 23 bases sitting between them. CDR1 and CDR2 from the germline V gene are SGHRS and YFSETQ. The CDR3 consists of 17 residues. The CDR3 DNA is TGCGCCAGCAGCTCAGGGCAGGGCACAGGGTCCTGGGATACGCAGTATTTT. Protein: CASSSGQGTGSWDTQYF. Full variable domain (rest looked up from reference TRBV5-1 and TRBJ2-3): KAGVTQTPRYLIKTRGQQVTLSCSPISGHRSVSWYQQTPGQGLQFLFEYFSETQRNKGNFPGRFSGRQFSNSRSEMNVSTLELGDSALYLCASSSGQGTGSWDTQYFGPGTRLTVL.

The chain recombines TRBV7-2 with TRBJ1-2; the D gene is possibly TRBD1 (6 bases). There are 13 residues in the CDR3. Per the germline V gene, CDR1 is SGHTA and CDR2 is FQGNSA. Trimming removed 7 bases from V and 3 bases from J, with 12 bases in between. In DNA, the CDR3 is TGTGCCAGCAAGGAGGCAGGGGACTATGGCTACACCTTC. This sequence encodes CASKEAGDYGYTF.

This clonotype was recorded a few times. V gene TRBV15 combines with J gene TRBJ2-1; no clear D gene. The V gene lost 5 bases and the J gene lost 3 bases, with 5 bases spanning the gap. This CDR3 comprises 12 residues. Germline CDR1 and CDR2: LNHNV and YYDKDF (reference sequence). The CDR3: CATSSLYNEQFF. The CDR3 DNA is TGTGCCACCAGCTCCCTCTACAATGAGCAGTTCTTC.

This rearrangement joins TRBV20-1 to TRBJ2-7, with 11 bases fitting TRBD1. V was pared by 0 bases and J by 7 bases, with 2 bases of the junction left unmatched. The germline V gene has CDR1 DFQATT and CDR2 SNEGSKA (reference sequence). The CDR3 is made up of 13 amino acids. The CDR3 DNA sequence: TGCAGTGCTAGAGATGGACAGGGGGCGGAGCAGTACTTC. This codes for CSARDGQGAEQYF.

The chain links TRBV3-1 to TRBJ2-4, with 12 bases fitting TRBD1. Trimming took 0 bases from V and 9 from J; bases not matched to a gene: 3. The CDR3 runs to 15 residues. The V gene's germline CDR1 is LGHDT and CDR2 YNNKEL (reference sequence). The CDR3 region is CASSQEGTGGGIQYF. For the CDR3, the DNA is TGTGCCAGCAGCCAAGAAGGGACAGGGGGCGGCATTCAGTACTTC.